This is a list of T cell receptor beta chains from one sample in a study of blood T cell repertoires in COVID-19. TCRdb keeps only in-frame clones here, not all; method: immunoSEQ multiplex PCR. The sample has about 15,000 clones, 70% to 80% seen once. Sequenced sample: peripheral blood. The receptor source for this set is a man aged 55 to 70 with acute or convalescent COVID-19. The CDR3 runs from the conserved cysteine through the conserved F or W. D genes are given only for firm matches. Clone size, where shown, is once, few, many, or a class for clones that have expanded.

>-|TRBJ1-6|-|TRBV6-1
CASSDRDNSPLHF
TGTGCCAGCAGTGACAGGGATAATTCACCCCTCCACTTT
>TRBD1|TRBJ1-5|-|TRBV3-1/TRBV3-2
CASSQDHGQARPQHF
TGTGCCAGCAGCCAAGACCACGGACAGGCGCGGCCCCAGCATTTT
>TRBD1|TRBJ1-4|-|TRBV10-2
CASSETYRGYSEKLFF
TGCGCCAGCAGTGAAACCTACAGGGGTTATAGTGAAAAACTGTTTTTT
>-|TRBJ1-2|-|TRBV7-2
CASSLWGGQENYGYTF
TGTGCCAGCAGCTTATGGGGGGGGCAGGAGAACTATGGCTACACCTTC
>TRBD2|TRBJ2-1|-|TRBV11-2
CASSLAPGGSGYEQFF
TGTGCCAGCAGCTTAGCTCCCGGCGGGAGTGGGTATGAGCAGTTCTTC
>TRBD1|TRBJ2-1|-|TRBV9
CASSTSGQGNNEQFF
TGTGCCAGCAGCACATCGGGACAGGGGAACAATGAGCAGTTCTTC
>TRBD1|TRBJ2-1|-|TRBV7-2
CASSFRQGVINEQFF
TGTGCCAGCAGCTTTCGTCAGGGGGTGATCAATGAGCAGTTCTTC
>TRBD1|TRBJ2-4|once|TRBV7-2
CASSLDPNRGNIQYF
TGTGCCAGCAGCTTAGACCCCAACAGGGGGAACATTCAGTACTTC
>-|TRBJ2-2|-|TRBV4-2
CASSQDASRAVAGELFF
TGTGCCAGCAGCCAAGATGCTTCAAGAGCGGTGGCCGGGGAGCTGTTTTTT
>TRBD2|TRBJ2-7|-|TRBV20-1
CSASLEGLAGGLYEQYF
TGCAGTGCTAGTCTCGAGGGGCTAGCGGGGGGGCTCTACGAGCAGTACTTC
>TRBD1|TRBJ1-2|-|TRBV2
CASKGTVSYGYTF
TGTGCCAGCAAGGGGACAGTTTCTTATGGCTACACCTTC
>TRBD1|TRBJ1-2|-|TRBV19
CASKSQGGGNYGYTF
TGTGCCAGTAAGTCCCAGGGGGGCGGCAACTATGGCTACACCTTC
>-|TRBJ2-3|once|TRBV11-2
CASSLGGTSTDTQYF
TGTGCCAGCAGCTTAGGAGGAACCAGCACAGATACGCAGTATTTT
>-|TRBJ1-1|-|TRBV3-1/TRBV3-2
CASSRRTGLSTEAFF
TGTGCCAGCAGCCGGAGAACAGGCCTGAGTACTGAAGCTTTCTTT
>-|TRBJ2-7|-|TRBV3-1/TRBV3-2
CASSQATHTDEQYF
TGTGCCAGCAGCCAAGCTACTCATACGGACGAGCAGTACTTC
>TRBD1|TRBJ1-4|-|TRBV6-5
CASREGTARIF
TGTGCCAGCAGGGAGGGGACAGCAAGAATTTTT
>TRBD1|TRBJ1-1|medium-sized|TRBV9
CASSVRDSPSRDTEAFF
TGTGCCAGCAGCGTAAGGGACAGCCCTTCTCGGGACACTGAAGCTTTCTTT
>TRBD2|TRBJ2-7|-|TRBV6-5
CASSSGSGDYEQYF
TGTGCCAGCAGTTCTGGCAGCGGGGACTACGAGCAGTACTTC
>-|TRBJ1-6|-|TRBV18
CASSLTGSSYNSPLHF
TGTGCCAGCTCACTTACAGGGAGCTCCTATAATTCACCCCTCCACTTT
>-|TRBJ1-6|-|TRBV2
CASSDREPSGNSPLHF
TGTGCCAGCAGTGACAGGGAACCATCGGGTAATTCACCCCTCCACTTT
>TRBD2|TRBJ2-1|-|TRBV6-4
CAGRMGLAGARGCNEQFF
TGTGCCGGGCGAATGGGACTAGCGGGAGCCCGGGGTTGCAATGAGCAGTTCTTC
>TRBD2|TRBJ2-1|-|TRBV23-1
CASSRSGNPIFYNEQFF
TGCGCCAGCAGTCGTAGCGGGAATCCCATTTTTTACAATGAGCAGTTCTTC
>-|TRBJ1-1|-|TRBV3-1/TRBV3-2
CASSQDIQSEAFF
TGTGCCAGCAGCCAAGATATCCAGTCTGAAGCTTTCTTT
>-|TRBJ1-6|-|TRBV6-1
CASSEVNNSPLHF
TGTGCCAGCAGTGAAGTAAATAATTCACCCCTCCACTTT
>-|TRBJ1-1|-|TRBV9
CASSVGQATEAFF
TGTGCCAGCAGCGTAGGCCAGGCCACTGAAGCTTTCTTT
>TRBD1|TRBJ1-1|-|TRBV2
CASSPGQVIFF
TGTGCCAGCAGTCCAGGACAGGTAATTTTCTTT
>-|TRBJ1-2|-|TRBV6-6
CASSRDTTGGYTF
TGTGCCAGCAGCCGAGACACGACGGGAGGCTACACCTTC
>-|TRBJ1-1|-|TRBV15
CATSRDPGLISWTEAFF
TGTGCCACCAGCAGAGACCCGGGTTTAATTAGTTGGACTGAAGCTTTCTTT
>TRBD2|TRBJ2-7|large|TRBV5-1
CASSYGLAAYEQYF
TGCGCCAGCAGTTATGGACTAGCGGCCTACGAGCAGTACTTC
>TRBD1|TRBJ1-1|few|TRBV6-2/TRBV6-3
CASSYGDRTFMNTEAFF
TGTGCCAGCAGTTACGGGGACAGAACTTTTATGAACACTGAAGCTTTCTTT
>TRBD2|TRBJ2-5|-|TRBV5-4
CASSTPGLAGTETQYF
TGTGCCAGCAGCACTCCGGGACTAGCGGGAACAGAGACCCAGTACTTC
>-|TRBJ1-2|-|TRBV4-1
CASSQSPGTNYGYTF
TGCGCCAGCAGCCAATCGCCAGGGACTAACTATGGCTACACCTTC
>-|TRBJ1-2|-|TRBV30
CAWSYLYGYTF
TGTGCCTGGAGCTACCTATATGGCTACACCTTC
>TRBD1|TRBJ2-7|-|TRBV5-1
CASSSGPGQGYEQYF
TGCGCCAGCAGCTCAGGTCCGGGACAGGGCTACGAGCAGTACTTC
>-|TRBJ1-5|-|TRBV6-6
CASSYGPRQPQHF
TGTGCCAGCAGTTACGGGCCTCGTCAGCCCCAGCATTTT
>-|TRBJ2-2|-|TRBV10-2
CASSEWGAGELFF
TGCGCCAGCAGTGAGTGGGGGGCCGGGGAGCTGTTTTTT
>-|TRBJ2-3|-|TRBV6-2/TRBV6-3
CASSYRAGGNTQYF
TGTGCCAGCAGTTACAGGGCCGGAGGAAATACGCAGTATTTT
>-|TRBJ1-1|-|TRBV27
CASSFTAQNTEAFF
TGTGCCAGCAGTTTTACAGCTCAGAACACTGAAGCTTTCTTT
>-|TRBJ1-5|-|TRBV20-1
CSASSSTLNQPQHF
TGCAGTGCTAGTTCCTCGACACTGAATCAGCCCCAGCATTTT
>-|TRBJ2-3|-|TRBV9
CASSALGGRSDTQYF
TGTGCCAGCAGCGCCCTGGGGGGTCGGTCGGATACGCAGTATTTT
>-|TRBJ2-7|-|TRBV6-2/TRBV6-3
CASSSGTTAQYF
TGTGCCAGCAGTTCCGGGACAACTGCGCAGTACTTC
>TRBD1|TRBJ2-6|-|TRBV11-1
CASSLRQGSGANVLTF
TGTGCCAGCAGCTTGCGACAGGGGTCTGGGGCCAACGTCCTGACTTTC
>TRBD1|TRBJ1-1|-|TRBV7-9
CASSSQGATEAFF
TGTGCCAGCAGCTCACAGGGGGCCACTGAAGCTTTCTTT
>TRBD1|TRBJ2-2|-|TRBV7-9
CASSFLQGASGELFF
TGTGCCAGCAGCTTTTTACAGGGGGCTTCCGGGGAGCTGTTTTTT
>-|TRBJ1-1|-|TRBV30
CAWSTRGLNPEAFF
TGTGCCTGGAGTACGAGGGGACTTAACCCTGAAGCTTTCTTT
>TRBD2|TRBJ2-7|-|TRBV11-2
CASSLVGGSLQSRYEQYF
TGTGCCAGCAGCTTAGTCGGGGGGTCCCTCCAGTCACGCTACGAGCAGTACTTC
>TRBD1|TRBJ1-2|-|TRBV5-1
CASSPGQGGGYTF
TGCGCCAGCAGCCCGGGACAGGGGGGTGGCTACACCTTC
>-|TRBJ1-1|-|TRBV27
CASSLALGGNTEAFF
TGTGCCAGCAGTTTGGCCCTTGGGGGCAACACTGAAGCTTTCTTT
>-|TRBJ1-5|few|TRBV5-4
CASSSQGPSNQPQHF
TGTGCCAGCAGCTCTCAGGGGCCTAGCAATCAGCCCCAGCATTTT
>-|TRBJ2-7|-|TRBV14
CASSLGIGYSYEQYF
TGTGCCAGCAGCCTAGGTATCGGGTACTCCTACGAGCAGTACTTC